Presented here are 28 T cell receptor beta chains from one specimen sequenced in a study of OX40 agonist ivuxolimab in advanced cancers. Profiling relied on immunoSEQ multiplex PCR, and the TCRdb table lists in-frame clones only, not all of them. The table lists approximately 89,000 clones, roughly 93% of them singletons. The sample consisted of CD4+ or CD8+ T cells sorted from blood, taken in a trial of the OX40 agonist ivuxolimab. These receptors all come from an adult with an advanced solid tumor such as melanoma, head and neck, liver or kidney cancer.

CDR3 nucleotides: TGTGCCAGCTCACCACAGCAGTCTTCCTACAATGAGCAGTTCTTC. This sequence encodes CASSPQQSSYNEQFF. This rearrangement joins TRBV18 to TRBJ2-1, with no clear D. Germline CDR1 reads KGHSH; CDR2 reads LQKENI. This CDR3 region has 15 residues. Trimming took 1 base from V and 1 from J, leaving 8 bases between them.

CDR3 loop: CASSLRLAGTGELFF. For the CDR3, the DNA is TGTGCCAGCAGCCTGCGACTAGCGGGGACCGGGGAGCTGTTTTTT. V and J are TRBV14 and TRBJ2-2, with 11 bases identical to TRBD2. V shed 4 bases and J 5 bases; nucleotides not matched to a gene: 3. Germline CDR1 SGHDN, CDR2 FVKESK. The CDR3 loop spans 15 amino acids.

The chain recombines TRBV30 with TRBJ1-1; TRBD1 is a possible D gene (6 bases). This CDR3 region has 15 residues. Trimming took 0 bases from V and 3 from J, leaving 14 bases between them. Germline assignment: CDR1 GTSNPN and CDR2 SVGIG (reference sequence). The CDR3 here is CAWSVTGRGDTEAFF. CDR3 sequence (DNA): TGTGCCTGGAGTGTTACAGGGAGAGGGGACACTGAAGCTTTCTTT.

This clone has a single count. The J gene is TRBJ2-5, the V gene TRBV5-1, with D unresolved. In germline, CDR1 is SGHRS, CDR2 YFSETQ. The V gene lost 1 base and the J gene lost 5 bases, with 3 bases spanning the gap. The CDR3 sequence is 11 residues long. CDR3 in amino acids: CASSLMETQYF. The CDR3 DNA is TGCGCCAGCAGCTTGATGGAGACCCAGTACTTC.

The sample holds one count of this clone. The V call is TRBV28, the J call TRBJ2-2; weak D call: TRBD2 (6 bases). The CDR3 sequence is 16 residues long. Trimming cost V 5 bases and J 4 bases, with 17 bases left between them. The germline V gene encodes CDR1 MDHEN and CDR2 SYDVKM. The CDR3 nucleotides read TGTGCCAGCAGTCCGACTAGTTCGGTTTTCACCGGGGAGCTGTTTTTT. This sequence encodes CASSPTSSVFTGELFF.

There are a few counts of this clone. The rearrangement joins TRBV30 to TRBJ1-1; D remains unclear. The CDR3 runs to 13 residues. Germline lookup yields CDR1 GTSNPN and CDR2 SVGIG (reference sequence). Trimming stripped 3 bases from V and 1 base from J, with 9 bases between. CDR3: CAWREQGNTEAFF. CDR3 in DNA: TGTGCCTGGAGGGAACAAGGGAACACTGAAGCTTTCTTT.

The V and J genes are TRBV7-9 and TRBJ1-1, with a weak D call TRBD1 (5 bases). This CDR3 is 15 amino acids long. CDR1 and CDR2 (germline): SEHNR, FQNEAQ (reference sequence). Trimming stripped 1 base from V and 4 bases from J, with 13 bases between. CDR3 in amino acids: CASSLVPQGGTEAFF. DNA of the CDR3: TGTGCCAGCAGCTTAGTTCCCCAGGGAGGCACTGAAGCTTTCTTT.

This chain connects TRBV30 to TRBJ2-7; D may be TRBD1 (5 bases). Germline V gene sequence: CDR1 GTSNPN, CDR2 SVGIG (reference sequence). With 4 bases removed from V and 5 bases from J, the gap between germline ends came to 9 bases. This CDR3 has 11 residues. CDR3 in amino acids: CAWTGSDEQYF. CDR3 DNA sequence: TGTGCCTGGACAGGGTCCGACGAGCAGTACTTC.

The genes are TRBV29-1 and TRBJ2-7, with 10 positions matching TRBD1. CDR1 is SQVTM and CDR2 is ANQGSEA in the germline V gene. The CDR3 sequence is 13 residues long. J gave up 0 bases and V 7 bases, and 3 bases lay outside the gene matches. This CDR3 reads CSGGTGDSYEQYF. For the CDR3, the DNA is TGCAGCGGGGGGACAGGGGACTCCTACGAGCAGTACTTC.

CDR3 amino acids: CAWSEVWGTGTHEQYF. The CDR3 nucleotides are TGTGCCTGGAGTGAGGTATGGGGGACCGGGACTCACGAGCAGTACTTC. The chain has TRBV30 and TRBJ2-7, with D possibly matching TRBD2 (6 bases). Germline V lookup: CDR1 GTSNPN, CDR2 SVGIG (reference sequence). The CDR3 sequence is 16 residues long. Trimming shortened V by 1 base and J by 5 bases, and 21 bases separated the two germline ends.

This chain joins TRBV2 and TRBJ2-3, with D uncertain. Looked up from germline, CDR1 is SNHLY and CDR2 is FYNNEI. With 6 bases removed from V and 5 bases from J, the gap between germline ends came to 9 bases. This CDR3 is built from 12 residues. The CDR3 nucleotides read TGTGCCAGCAGCCCCTCCAGAGATACGCAGTATTTT. Its translation is CASSPSRDTQYF.

The gene calls are TRBV5-4 and TRBJ1-1, with 10 bases matching TRBD1. Trimming removed 4 bases from V and 3 bases from J; junction bases left unmatched: 9. The CDR3 contains 16 residues. Germline V gives CDR1 SGHNT, CDR2 YYREEE (reference sequence). The CDR3 region has the DNA TGTGCCAGCAGCGCCGGGACAGGGGAGTTTGACACTGAAGCTTTCTTT. Protein sequence: CASSAGTGEFDTEAFF.

The chain carries TRBV18 and TRBJ1-2; TRBD1 agrees at 7 bases. CDR3 length: 16 residues. The trim removed 3 bases at V and 2 bases at J, leaving 9 bases unmatched. CDR1 KGHSH and CDR2 LQKENI come from the germline V gene. CDR3 amino acids: CASSPNQGGLNYGYTF. DNA for the CDR3: TGTGCCAGCTCACCGAACCAGGGGGGATTAAACTATGGCTACACCTTC. Using reference TRBV18 and TRBJ1-2 for the parts outside the CDR3, the full variable domain is NAGVMQNPRHLVRRRGQEARLRCSPMKGHSHVYWYRQLPEEGLKFMVYLQKENIIDESGMPKERFSAEFPKEGPSILRIQQVVRGDSAAYFCASSPNQGGLNYGYTFGSGTRLTVV.

The chain employs TRBV7-2 and TRBJ2-5, with 8 bases matching TRBD1. The end of the DNA fits TRBJ2-7 better, so the J call may be wrong. This CDR3 region has 14 residues. Germline V gene sequence: CDR1 SGHTA, CDR2 FQGNSA. CDR3 region: CASSRDRGPYEQYF. CDR3 DNA: TGTGCCAGCAGCCGTGACAGGGGACCCTACGAGCAGTACTTC.

The chain carries TRBV7-9 and TRBJ1-1, with D possibly matching TRBD1 (5 bases). Germline CDR1 reads SEHNR; CDR2 reads FQNEAQ (reference sequence). This CDR3 is built from 17 residues. V gave up 7 bases and J gave up 2 bases, with 23 bases separating them. The CDR3 sequence is CASTSLQGAATNTEAFF. The CDR3 nucleotides read TGTGCCAGCACCTCCCTTCAAGGGGCGGCGACAAACACTGAAGCTTTCTTT.

The V call is TRBV19, the J call TRBJ2-7; D is ambiguous. Trimming left V 3 bases short and J 6 bases short, with 9 bases between. The length of the CDR3 is 12 residues. Germline CDR1 LNHDA, CDR2 SQIVND (reference sequence). Written as DNA, the CDR3 is TGTGCCAGTAGTATTCGGGTCGGCGAGCAGTACTTC. Translating gives CASSIRVGEQYF. Together with reference TRBV19 and TRBJ2-7, the CDR3 gives the full variable domain: DGGITQSPKYLFRKEGQNVTLSCEQNLNHDAMYWYRQDPGQGLRLIYYSQIVNDFQKGDIAEGYSVSREKKESFPLTVTSAQKNPTAFYLCASSIRVGEQYFGPGTRLTVT.

This chain connects TRBV19 to TRBJ1-2; 10 bases map to TRBD1. The J segment lost 4 bases and the V segment lost 4 bases, leaving 12 bases of the junction unmatched. Germline CDR1 LNHDA, CDR2 SQIVND (reference sequence). This CDR3 contains 17 residues. The CDR3 sequence is CASSTPYGTGDLYGYTF. DNA of the CDR3: TGTGCCAGTAGTACCCCTTACGGGACAGGGGACCTCTATGGCTACACCTTC. Complete variable domain (other parts from reference TRBV19 and TRBJ1-2): DGGITQSPKYLFRKEGQNVTLSCEQNLNHDAMYWYRQDPGQGLRLIYYSQIVNDFQKGDIAEGYSVSREKKESFPLTVTSAQKNPTAFYLCASSTPYGTGDLYGYTFGSGTRLTVV.

The genes are TRBV19 and TRBJ2-3; 8 bases match TRBD2. CDR1 is LNHDA and CDR2 is SQIVND in the germline V gene (reference sequence). Germline trimming cut 5 bases from V and 1 base from J; bases unmatched to any gene: 8. This CDR3 is built from 16 residues. The CDR3, as DNA: TGTGCCAGTAGTCGCGGGGCGGGAGGTGGCACAGATACGCAGTATTTT. This gives the protein CASSRGAGGGTDTQYF.

This sequence joins TRBV6-5 and TRBJ1-5; 9 nucleotides agree with TRBD1. V was pared by 5 bases and J by 5 bases, with 7 bases of the junction left unmatched. From germline, CDR1 is MNHEY and CDR2 SVGAGI. The CDR3 totals 15 residues. Here the CDR3 reads CASSRGQGVDQPQHF. The CDR3, as DNA: TGTGCCAGCAGTCGGGGACAGGGAGTCGATCAGCCCCAGCATTTT.

The V call is TRBV5-4, the J call TRBJ2-7; tentatively, D is TRBD2 (6 bases). CDR3 length: 15 residues. From germline, CDR1 is SGHNT and CDR2 YYREEE (reference sequence). V was cut by 2 bases and J by 0 bases, with 12 bases left in between. The CDR3 sequence is CASSFGQLASYEQYF. In nucleotides, the CDR3 is TGTGCCAGCAGCTTCGGACAACTAGCCTCCTACGAGCAGTACTTC. Variable domain in full (rest from reference TRBV5-4 and TRBJ2-7): ETGVTQSPTHLIKTRGQQVTLRCSSQSGHNTVSWYQQALGQGPQFIFQYYREEENGRGNFPPRFSGLQFPNYSSELNVNALELDDSALYLCASSFGQLASYEQYFGPGTRLTVT.

The chain has TRBV5-1 and TRBJ2-7; D is undetermined. Germline lookup yields CDR1 SGHRS and CDR2 YFSETQ. Trimming stripped 2 bases from V and 4 bases from J, with 13 bases between. The CDR3 covers 14 residues. The CDR3 sequence: CASSFGLSAYEQYF. The CDR3 coding sequence is TGCGCCAGCAGCTTCGGTCTGTCGGCGTACGAGCAGTACTTC.

The V and J genes are TRBV6-5 and TRBJ1-5, with TRBD1 identical over 11 bases. The CDR3 sequence is 15 residues long. Germline trimming cut 2 bases from V and 8 bases from J; bases unmatched to any gene: 5. Germline loops: CDR1 MNHEY, CDR2 SVGAGI. The CDR3 bases are TGTGCCAGCAGTTACGCGGGACAGGGGGTCGAGCCCCAGCATTTT. This codes for CASSYAGQGVEPQHF.

The V call is TRBV10-3, the J call TRBJ2-3, with unresolved D. Trimming pared 7 bases from V and 0 bases from J, leaving 8 bases between. This CDR3 region has 13 residues. CDR1 is ENHRY and CDR2 is SYGVKD in the germline V gene. The DNA for the CDR3 is TGTGCCATCACACCAGCTAGCACAGATACGCAGTATTTT. It is translated as CAITPASTDTQYF.

J is TRBJ2-3 and V is TRBV6-5, with 10 bases aligning to TRBD2. CDR3 length: 15 residues. V dropped 6 bases and J dropped 2; count of bases not matched to a gene: 5. From germline, CDR1 is MNHEY and CDR2 SVGAGI. The CDR3 sequence is CASSATSGITDTQYF. The CDR3 DNA reads TGTGCCAGCAGCGCTACTAGCGGGATCACAGATACGCAGTATTTT.

This chain links TRBV19 with TRBJ2-7; 10 positions match TRBD1. From germline, CDR1 is LNHDA and CDR2 SQIVND (reference sequence). This CDR3 region has 13 residues. Trimming removed 5 bases from V and 3 bases from J; junction bases left unmatched: 1. The CDR3 protein is CASSGQGDYEQYF. CDR3 nucleotide sequence: TGTGCCAGTAGTGGACAGGGGGACTACGAGCAGTACTTC. Based on the CDR3 plus reference TRBV19 and TRBJ2-7, the full variable domain is DGGITQSPKYLFRKEGQNVTLSCEQNLNHDAMYWYRQDPGQGLRLIYYSQIVNDFQKGDIAEGYSVSREKKESFPLTVTSAQKNPTAFYLCASSGQGDYEQYFGPGTRLTVT.

V and J are TRBV5-1 and TRBJ2-1; D perhaps matches TRBD2 (6 bases). Deletions cut 5 bases from V and 4 bases from J, with 13 bases between. The germline CDR1 and CDR2 sequences are SGHRS and YFSETQ. This CDR3 contains 14 residues. CDR3 sequence: CASSEGTGYNEQFF. The CDR3 bases are TGCGCCAGCAGTGAGGGGACTGGTTACAATGAGCAGTTCTTC.

This sequence joins TRBV28 and TRBJ1-1; D is unclear. Germline assignment: CDR1 MDHEN and CDR2 SYDVKM. The CDR3 loop spans 13 amino acids. Deletions cut 7 bases from V and 0 bases from J, with 9 bases between. This CDR3 is CASTLHMNTEAFF. As DNA, the CDR3 is TGTGCCAGCACCCTCCACATGAACACTGAAGCTTTCTTT. Filled out from reference TRBV28 and TRBJ1-1, the complete variable domain reads DVKVTQSSRYLVKRTGEKVFLECVQDMDHENMFWYRQDPGLGLRLIYFSYDVKMKEKGDIPEGYSVSREKKERFSLILESASTNQTSMYLCASTLHMNTEAFFGQGTRLTVV.

The chain employs TRBV10-3 and TRBJ2-2; 7 bases map to TRBD2. With V trimmed by 4 bases and J by 4 bases, 12 bases remained unmatched. This CDR3 spans 17 amino acids. Germline V gives CDR1 ENHRY, CDR2 SYGVKD. In DNA form, the CDR3 reads TGTGCCATCAGTGCCTCAGGCGGGGGTGGAGCCACCGGGGAGCTGTTTTTT. Its protein is CAISASGGGGATGELFF.